Sequencing of this TCR beta chain was carried out in a study of shared clonotypes between healthy human individuals. Overall study: Three CD4 naive, three CD4 memory, two CD8 naive and one CD8 memory plate were used per donor.

This was a deep-level run. TCRdb's copy holds only in-frame clones and misses some; the assay was immunoSEQ multiplex PCR. Of about 1,900,000 clones listed, just under 95% are singletons. Study-level points and caveats: It was only blood that was sampled, and tissue repertoires likely differ.

In the case of this clone: Its antigen is currently unknown.

The ends lost 5 bases at V and 11 bases at J; junction bases unmatched: 5. CDR1 and CDR2 (germline): SNHLY, FYNNEI. The CDR3 length is 13 residues. CD45RO negativity and positive selection for CCR7 defined naive CD8 cells, a population that excluded terminally differentiated effector memory CD45RA+ cells. The receptor was isolated from a man between 18 and 35 years old in good health. The chain is built from TRBV2 and TRBJ2-2; 10 bases line up with TRBD1. The source material was naive CD8+ T cells sorted from blood. The CDR3, as DNA: TGTGCCAGCAGTCGACAGGGGGCGGGAGAGCTGTTTTTT. This encodes CASSRQGAGELFF.